These 30 T cell receptor beta chains originate from one sample sequenced in a study of molecular identifiers for immune sequencing clone quantification. MiXCR was run by TCRdb on the PCR reads, yielding one entry per CDR3 protein. This table holds around 300,000 distinct CDR3 sequences, roughly a quarter found once. Sequenced: naive CD8+ T cells from blood, with Jurkat cell RNA spiked in. Subset noted: FACS-sorted CD8+CD4-CCR7+CD45RA+ naive T cells. These receptors originate from a human donor in good health. Some libraries in this study had Jurkat cell RNA spiked in.

The table lists this clonotype with many counts. The rearrangement uses TRBV5-1 and TRBJ2-3; the D is unclear. Trimming shortened V by 0 bases and J by 2 bases, and 16 bases separated the two germline ends. The CDR3 is 17 residues long. The V gene's germline CDR1 is SGHRS and CDR2 YFSETQ. Written as DNA, the CDR3 is TGCGCCAGCAGCTTGGCGGAAATGGGAAGTGTCACAGATACGCAGTATTTT. Translated, it gives CASSLAEMGSVTDTQYF.

This clonotype appeared many times. This rearrangement joins TRBV19 to TRBJ1-1; TRBD1 matches at 10 bases. The CDR3 is made up of 14 amino acids. Germline V CDR1 and CDR2: LNHDA, SQIVND (reference sequence). Trimming took 3 bases from V and 4 from J; bases not matched to a gene: 2. CDR3 in amino acids: CASSMGTGVTEAFF. The CDR3 DNA reads TGTGCCAGTAGTATGGGGACAGGGGTCACTGAAGCTTTCTTT. Supplemented by reference TRBV19 and TRBJ1-1, the full variable domain reads DGGITQSPKYLFRKEGQNVTLSCEQNLNHDAMYWYRQDPGQGLRLIYYSQIVNDFQKGDIAEGYSVSREKKESFPLTVTSAQKNPTAFYLCASSMGTGVTEAFFGQGTRLTVV.

This clonotype was seen a handful of times. The chain has TRBV10-3 and TRBJ2-2, with D tentatively TRBD1 (6 bases). This CDR3 region has 13 residues. Per germline, CDR1 ENHRY and CDR2 SYGVKD. V was pared by 3 bases and J by 5 bases, with 7 bases between. The CDR3 protein is CAISEGGTGELFF. The DNA for the CDR3 is TGTGCCATCAGTGAAGGGGGAACCGGGGAGCTGTTTTTT.

This clonotype occurred a few times. The genes are TRBV28 and TRBJ1-1; D not certain. V was clipped by 5 bases and J by 1 base, with 14 bases between them. CDR1 is MDHEN, CDR2 SYDVKM, per germline. CDR3 length: 15 amino acids. As DNA, the CDR3 is TGTGCCAGCAGTCCGAAAGTGTGGCCGAACACTGAAGCTTTCTTT. This translates into CASSPKVWPNTEAFF.

This clonotype was recorded a few times. The chain uses TRBV19 and TRBJ2-4; perhaps TRBD2 as D (6 bases). Deletions cut 5 bases from V and 3 bases from J, with 17 bases between. This CDR3 comprises 16 residues. Germline loops: CDR1 LNHDA, CDR2 SQIVND (reference sequence). As DNA, the CDR3 is TGTGCCAGTAGTGCCGGGGGAAGGTCAGGCAAAAACATTCAGTACTTC. Encoded protein: CASSAGGRSGKNIQYF. Filled out from reference TRBV19 and TRBJ2-4, the complete variable domain reads DGGITQSPKYLFRKEGQNVTLSCEQNLNHDAMYWYRQDPGQGLRLIYYSQIVNDFQKGDIAEGYSVSREKKESFPLTVTSAQKNPTAFYLCASSAGGRSGKNIQYFGAGTRLSVL.

The sample holds a few counts of this clonotype. The genes are TRBV3-1 and TRBJ1-4; maybe TRBD1 (5 bases). This CDR3 region has 15 residues. Per the germline V gene, CDR1 is LGHDT and CDR2 is YNNKEL (reference sequence). Trimming pared 0 bases from V and 6 bases from J, leaving 11 bases between. CDR3 sequence (DNA): TGTGCCAGCAGCCAAGAGGGCAGGGCGGATGAAAAACTGTTTTTT. Translating it yields CASSQEGRADEKLFF.

In regard to this clonotype: The junction shows a germline mismatch at one end, possibly a read error. The J gene is TRBJ1-1, the V gene TRBV30; D gene unclear. Germline CDR1 GTSNPN, CDR2 SVGIG (reference sequence). CDR3 length: 13 amino acids. In DNA form, the CDR3 reads TGTGTCTGGAGTCGGAAGGACCACACTGAAGCTTTCTTT. This gives the protein CVWSRKDHTEAFF.

This clonotype was counted a few times. The rearrangement links TRBV12-3 or TRBV12-4 to TRBJ2-7, with TRBD1 as a possible D gene (8 bases). This CDR3 comprises 16 residues. Trimming cost V 3 bases and J 7 bases, with 22 bases left between them. Written as DNA, the CDR3 is TGTGCCAGCAGTTTCGGAGAGAACAGGGGGGGTTTTGAGCAGTACTTC. Translated, it gives CASSFGENRGGFEQYF.

This clonotype was seen at least ten times. This rearrangement joins TRBV7-9 to TRBJ2-2; no clear D gene. The CDR3 contains 13 residues. Germline CDR1 reads SEHNR; CDR2 reads FQNEAQ (reference sequence). Trimming took 4 bases from V and 4 from J, leaving 7 bases between them. The CDR3 nucleotides are TGTGCCAGCAGCTCGCCTGGCACCGGGGAGCTGTTTTTT. Translation gives CASSSPGTGELFF.

On this clonotype itself: This sequence may be a read error, since a much larger clone differs from it by one base. The chain combines TRBV28 with TRBJ1-1; D might be TRBD1 (6 bases). The CDR3 spans 14 residues. V lost 3 bases and J lost 3, with 11 bases in between. Per the germline V gene, CDR1 is MDHEN and CDR2 is SYDVKM. The CDR3 bases are TGTGCCAGCAGTTTCCCAGACAGGTACACTGAAGCTTTCTTT. Translated: CASSFPDRYTEAFF. Drawing the rest from reference TRBV28 and TRBJ1-1, the complete variable domain is DVKVTQSSRYLVKRTGEKVFLECVQDMDHENMFWYRQDPGLGLRLIYFSYDVKMKEKGDIPEGYSVSREKKERFSLILESASTNQTSMYLCASSFPDRYTEAFFGQGTRLTVV.

This clonotype was found a few times. The rearrangement links TRBV7-9 to TRBJ1-4; no clear D gene. Germline V lookup: CDR1 SEHNR, CDR2 FQNEAQ (reference sequence). V was pared by 2 bases and J by 6 bases, with 7 bases between. The CDR3 is made up of 13 amino acids. In nucleotides, the CDR3 is TGTGCCAGCAGCTTACCGGCGGATGAAAAACTGTTTTTT. This translates into CASSLPADEKLFF.

Notes on this clonotype: Being one base from a much bigger clone, this may be a read error. The gene calls are TRBV19 and TRBJ2-2, with 9 bases aligning to TRBD1. V trimming: 3 bases; J trimming: 7 bases; junction bases outside the gene matches: 6. The CDR3 is made up of 15 amino acids. The germline V gene has CDR1 LNHDA and CDR2 SQIVND (reference sequence). The CDR3 region has the DNA TGTGCCAGTAGTATGGGGACAGGGCTTATCGGGGAGCTGTTTTTT. Its translation: CASSMGTGLIGELFF.

As regards this clonotype: A much more abundant neighbour one base away suggests this may be a read error. The chain couples TRBV29-1 to TRBJ1-2; D uncertain. Germline CDR1 is SQVTM and CDR2 is ANQGSEA. The CDR3 covers 15 residues. In DNA, the CDR3 is TGCTGCGTTGCGTCCCAGGATTCATCCCGTTATGGCTACACCTTC. This codes for CCVASQDSSRYGYTF.

This clonotype occurred many times. This chain joins TRBV7-9 and TRBJ1-1; TRBD1 might be the D (6 bases). Trimming left V 6 bases short and J 0 bases short, with 20 bases between. The CDR3 consists of 17 residues. Germline V gene sequence: CDR1 SEHNR, CDR2 FQNEAQ (reference sequence). CDR3 sequence reads: CASSLLTDSRLNTEAFF. The DNA of the CDR3 is TGTGCCAGCAGTCTACTGACGGACAGCCGACTGAACACTGAAGCTTTCTTT. Based on the CDR3 plus reference TRBV7-9 and TRBJ1-1, the full variable domain is DTGVSQNPRHKITKRGQNVTFRCDPISEHNRLYWYRQTLGQGPEFLTYFQNEAQLEKSRLLSDRFSAERPKGSFSTLEIQRTEQGDSAMYLCASSLLTDSRLNTEAFFGQGTRLTVV.

For this clonotype: A much more abundant neighbour one base away suggests this may be a read error. Lacking the conserved final phenylalanine or tryptophan, this CDR3 likely reflects a read error. The rearrangement links TRBV14 to TRBJ1-1; 9 bases line up with TRBD1. The CDR3 totals 16 residues. V dropped 5 bases and J dropped 4; count of bases not matched to a gene: 11. Germline loops: CDR1 SGHDN, CDR2 FVKESK. The CDR3 sequence: CASSYFTGGGPTEAFL. CDR3 sequence (DNA): TGTGCCAGCAGCTACTTCACAGGGGGCGGCCCCACTGAAGCTTTCCTT.

This clonotype was seen many times. This chain uses TRBV13 with TRBJ2-7; D perhaps matches TRBD1 (5 bases). The CDR3 is 14 residues long. V lost 5 bases and J 0 bases, leaving 11 bases between the germline ends. Germline CDR1 reads PRHDT; CDR2 reads FYEKMQ (reference sequence). The CDR3 nucleotides are TGTGCCAGCAGCGGCCGACAGCGCTCCTACGAGCAGTACTTC. Translated, it gives CASSGRQRSYEQYF.

There are many counts of this clonotype. V is TRBV7-9 and J is TRBJ2-3, with D uncertain. CDR3 length equals 12 residues. Trimming cost V 5 bases and J 6 bases, with 9 bases left between them. CDR1 and CDR2 (germline): SEHNR, FQNEAQ (reference sequence). The CDR3 is CASSLLPDTQYF. CDR3 in DNA: TGTGCCAGCAGCCTACTTCCTGATACGCAGTATTTT.

The chain combines TRBV28 with TRBJ2-3, with TRBD2 identical over 10 bases. Germline V gene lookup returns CDR1 MDHEN and CDR2 SYDVKM. The CDR3 sequence is 15 residues long. After removal of 5 bases from V and 4 bases from J, the junction contained 6 bases not matched to a gene. In DNA form, the CDR3 reads TGTGCCAGCAGTGAGCAGCGGGGGGGCTCAGATACGCAGTATTTT. This sequence encodes CASSEQRGGSDTQYF.

Concerning this clonotype: A read error may be the cause here, since a much bigger clone is one base away. This sequence joins TRBV7-9 and TRBJ2-2; D ambiguous. Trimming stripped 4 bases from V and 4 bases from J, with 10 bases between. Per the germline V gene, CDR1 is SEHNR and CDR2 is FQNEAQ (reference sequence). The CDR3 extends over 14 amino acids. CDR3 residues: CASSSKKGTGELFF. As DNA, the CDR3 is TGTGCCAGCAGCTCTAAGAAAGGCACCGGGGAGCTGTTTTTT.

In its sample, this clonotype was seen a few times. The rearrangement links TRBV7-6 to TRBJ2-5; a weak D match, TRBD2 (5 bases). The ends were cut back, 5 bases at V and 3 bases at J, with 22 bases in the middle. Germline lookup yields CDR1 SGHVS and CDR2 FNYEAQ. This CDR3 region has 17 residues. The chain's CDR3 is CASSRARVGGPEETQYF. The CDR3 coding sequence is TGTGCCAGCAGCCGGGCCCGGGTTGGAGGCCCAGAAGAGACCCAGTACTTC.

CDR3 amino acids: CASSLEGKAKNIQYF. The DNA for the CDR3 is TGTGCTTCCTCGTTGGAGGGTAAAGCCAAAAACATTCAGTACTTC. This chain connects TRBV27 to TRBJ2-4, with D possibly being TRBD2 (6 bases). This CDR3 spans 15 amino acids. Germline loops: CDR1 MNHEY, CDR2 SMNVEV (reference sequence).

The chain recombines TRBV5-8 with TRBJ2-1; 12 bases fit TRBD2. Trimming removed 4 bases from V and 4 bases from J; junction bases left unmatched: 3. The V gene's germline CDR1 is SGHTS and CDR2 YDEGEE. The CDR3 contains 15 residues. CDR3 amino acids: CASSRGLAGYNEQFF. CDR3 nucleotides: TGTGCCAGCAGCCGCGGACTAGCGGGGTACAATGAGCAGTTCTTC. Using reference TRBV5-8 and TRBJ2-1 for the parts outside the CDR3, the full variable domain is EAGVTQSPTHLIKTRGQQATLRCSPISGHTSVYWYQQALGLGLQFLLWYDEGEERNRGNFPPRFSGRQFPNYSSELNVNALELEDSALYLCASSRGLAGYNEQFFGPGTRLTVL.

This clonotype has more than one count but fewer than ten. The chain carries TRBV29-1 and TRBJ1-2; no firm D call. Trimming cost V 5 bases and J 11 bases, with 21 bases left between them. The V gene's germline CDR1 is SQVTM and CDR2 ANQGSEA. The CDR3 sequence is 13 residues long. The CDR3 nucleotides read TGCAGCGTTAAGGCCGGTTCGGATATCCCTTACACCTTC. Protein product: CSVKAGSDIPYTF.

At least ten counts were recorded for this clonotype. The chain recombines TRBV29-1 with TRBJ1-1, with 7 bases identical to TRBD1. The V segment lost 7 bases and the J segment 1 base; nucleotides outside the gene matches: 6. CDR1 and CDR2 (germline): SQVTM, ANQGSEA. The CDR3 has 13 residues. The CDR3 loop reads CSAMTGTNTEAFF. Written as DNA, the CDR3 is TGCAGCGCTATGACAGGGACGAACACTGAAGCTTTCTTT.

This sequence joins TRBV18 and TRBJ2-7, with D unresolved. The CDR3 contains 13 residues. Looked up from germline, CDR1 is KGHSH and CDR2 is LQKENI. Trimming stripped 0 bases from V and 4 bases from J, with 7 bases between. DNA for the CDR3: TGTGCCAGCTCACCACCGACGTTGTACGAGCAGTACTTC. Amino acid sequence: CASSPPTLYEQYF.

This chain's CDR3 is CASSLYRYHYGYTF. The CDR3 bases are TGTGCCAGCAGTTTATACCGTTACCACTATGGCTACACCTTC. The chain employs TRBV27 and TRBJ1-2; no clear D. The germline V and J ends were trimmed by 1 base and 3 bases, with 9 bases remaining between them. This CDR3 comprises 14 residues. CDR1 and CDR2 (germline): MNHEY, SMNVEV (reference sequence).

This clonotype occurred many times. The V and J genes are TRBV27 and TRBJ1-1; D remains ambiguous. This CDR3 has 16 residues. Trimming stripped 3 bases from V and 4 bases from J, with 18 bases between. Germline V gene lookup returns CDR1 MNHEY and CDR2 SMNVEV (reference sequence). As DNA, the CDR3 is TGTGCCAGCAGTTTGCACAGACTAGGTGCGGCCACTGAAGCTTTCTTT. Translation gives CASSLHRLGAATEAFF.

The chain recombines TRBV2 with TRBJ2-7, with 12 nucleotides matching TRBD2. CDR1 is SNHLY and CDR2 is FYNNEI in the germline V gene. The junction had 3 bases not matched to a gene; V was cut back by 3 bases and J by 3 bases. This CDR3 is 15 amino acids long. CDR3: CASSEPSGRVYEQYF. Here the CDR3 DNA reads TGTGCCAGCAGTGAGCCTAGCGGGAGGGTCTACGAGCAGTACTTC.

This chain connects TRBV25-1 to TRBJ1-1; D remains ambiguous. The V end was cut by 4 bases, the J end by 4 bases, with 16 bases between. This CDR3 comprises 15 residues. CDR1 and CDR2 from the germline V gene are MGHDK and SYGVNS. The CDR3 sequence: CASSGNSLFSTEAFF. The CDR3 DNA follows: TGTGCCAGCAGTGGAAACAGTCTATTTAGCACTGAAGCTTTCTTT.

Concerning this clonotype: This may stem from a read error, because a much larger clone lies one nucleotide away. J is TRBJ2-5 and V is TRBV5-4; D gene ambiguous. Germline loops: CDR1 SGHNT, CDR2 YYREEE (reference sequence). V dropped 4 bases and J dropped 1 base, with 17 bases sitting between them. The CDR3 has 16 amino acids. This chain's CDR3 is CASSHPVEETQETQYF. CDR3 coding DNA: TGTGCCAGCAGCCACCCGGTAGAGGAAACCCAAGAGACCCAGTACTTC.